In this sample, the clone carrying this T cell receptor beta chain turned up a few times. These data are taken from a study of cytomegalovirus exposure and HLA in healthy donors. After removal of 5 bases from V and 2 bases from J, the junction contained 1 base not matched to a gene. The CDR3 runs to 15 residues. Germline V CDR1 and CDR2: WSHSY, SAAADI. PCR amplification relied on 60 Vbeta primers (plus 13 Jbeta primers). Measured with immunoSEQ multiplex PCR; TCRdb has only the in-frame clones, and not every one. The table includes roughly 240,000 clones, 82% detected once. The source is a woman aged 40 to 50 in good health and CMV-seropositive. V and J are TRBV10-2 and TRBJ2-1, with 12 bases matching TRBD2. Source material: PBMCs. This chain's CDR3 is CASSRLAGAYNEQFF. CDR3 nucleotides: TGCGCCAGCAGTAGACTAGCGGGAGCCTACAATGAGCAGTTCTTC.